This T cell receptor (beta chain) originates from a study of control samples from healthy donors and cancer patients. Measured with immunoSEQ multiplex PCR; TCRdb has only the in-frame clones, and not every one. The repertoire consists of around 200,000 clones, with 75% to 95% occurring once and the leading ten covering less than 1.6%. Trimming cost V 2 bases and J 1 base; bases outside gene matches: 4. This CDR3 is built from 16 residues. Germline V gives CDR1 MGHRA, CDR2 YSYEKL. The sequence derives from a woman aged 25 to 45 in good health. The sample taken for sequencing was blood. The V and J genes are TRBV4-1 and TRBJ2-3, with 9 bases matching TRBD1. CDR3 sequence (DNA): TGCGCCAGCAGCCAACACCACAGGGGGCGCACAGATACGCAGTATTTT. Its translation: CASSQHHRGRTDTQYF.